The entry that follows covers one T cell receptor beta chain sequence. What it binds is not known. This specimen belongs to a study of OX40 agonist ivuxolimab in advanced cancers. Study findings and constraints: Circulating CD4+ and CD8+ T cells showed clonal expansion by week 6 at 0.1 to 3.0 mg/kg.

This table comes from immunoSEQ multiplex PCR, and its TCRdb copy is limited to in-frame clones, with some not included. Counted here are under 70,000 clones, around 86% occurring once; the ten biggest clones make up about 8.2%. With V trimmed by 7 bases and J by 4 bases, 8 bases remained unmatched. The CDR3 length is 13 residues. The germline CDR1 and CDR2 sequences are SQVTM and ANQGSEA. The sequence was obtained from an adult with an advanced solid tumor such as melanoma, head and neck, liver or kidney cancer. The genes are TRBV29-1 and TRBJ2-7, with TRBD1 matching 9 bases. The starting material was CD4+ or CD8+ T cells sorted from blood, obtained in a trial of the OX40 agonist ivuxolimab. In nucleotides, the CDR3 is TGCAGCGCTTACCGGGACAGGGAATACGAGCAGTACTTC. It encodes CSAYRDREYEQYF.